The clone carrying this TCR beta chain was counted ten times or more. Antigen: not known. A much larger clonotype is one base distant, so this may be a read error. One entry per CDR3 protein results from TCRdb running MiXCR on the multiplex PCR reads. The sample has under 35,000 distinct CDR3 sequences, roughly two thirds seen once. This specimen belongs to a study of breast tumors, draining lymph nodes, adjacent tissues. Study-level findings and limits: Compared with basal-like, luminal-like tumors shared significantly more repertoire with nontumor tissue. Tumor T cell lymph node origin was a supported hypothesis, not proven.

Germline V gene sequence: CDR1 DFQATT, CDR2 SNEGSKA (reference sequence). The CDR3 is 15 amino acids. Unmatched junction bases numbered 12, after V lost 2 bases and J lost 8 bases. Sequencing was done on a sample of breast tumor tissue. This sequence originates from a female donor with breast cancer. Some clones in this sample may be carry-over from other donors' samples. The genes are TRBV20-1 and TRBJ2-3; 8 bases line up with TRBD1. CDR3 residues: CSARLGQGAPATQYF. The CDR3, as DNA: TGCAGTGCTAGACTAGGACAGGGAGCCCCAGCTACGCAGTATTTT.